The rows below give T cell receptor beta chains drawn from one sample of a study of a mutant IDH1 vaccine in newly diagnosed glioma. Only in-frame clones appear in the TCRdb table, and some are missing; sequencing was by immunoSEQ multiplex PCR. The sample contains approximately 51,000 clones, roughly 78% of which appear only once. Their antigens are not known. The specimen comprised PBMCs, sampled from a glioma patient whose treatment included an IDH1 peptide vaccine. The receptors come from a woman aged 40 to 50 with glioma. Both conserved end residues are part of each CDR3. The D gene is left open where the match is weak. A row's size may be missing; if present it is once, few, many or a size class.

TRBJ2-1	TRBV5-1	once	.	CASSLATDNEQFF	TGCGCCAGCAGCTTGGCCACCGACAATGAGCAGTTCTTC
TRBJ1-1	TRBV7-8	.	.	CASSVQRNTEAFF	TGTGCCAGCAGCGTACAGAGGAACACTGAAGCTTTCTTT
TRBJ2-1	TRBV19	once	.	CASTKRGDSYNEQFF	TGTGCCAGTACCAAGAGAGGGGACTCCTACAATGAGCAGTTCTTC
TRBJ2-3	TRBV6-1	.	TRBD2	CASSSSGGAADTQYF	TGTGCCAGCAGCTCAAGCGGGGGGGCCGCAGATACGCAGTATTTT
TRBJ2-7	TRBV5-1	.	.	CASSLGRDYEQYF	TGCGCCAGCAGCTTGGGCAGGGACTACGAGCAGTACTTC
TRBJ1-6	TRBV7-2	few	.	CASSLAGRSSYNSPLHF	TGTGCCAGCAGCTTGGCCGGTCGGAGCTCCTATAATTCACCCCTCCACTTT
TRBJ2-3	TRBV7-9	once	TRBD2	CASYSAGGDTDTQYF	TGTGCCAGCTATAGCGCGGGGGGGGACACAGATACGCAGTATTTT
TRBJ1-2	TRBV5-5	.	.	CASSLGNNYGYTF	TGTGCCAGCAGCTTGGGCAATAACTATGGCTACACCTTC
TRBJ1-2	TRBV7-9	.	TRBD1	CASSFYRGQDYGYTF	TGTGCCAGCAGCTTTTACAGGGGGCAGGACTATGGCTACACCTTC
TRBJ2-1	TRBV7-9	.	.	CASSRPGLTYNEQFF	TGTGCCAGCAGTCGTCCTGGACTAACCTACAATGAGCAGTTCTTC
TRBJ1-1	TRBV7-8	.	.	CASSYWTDVNTEAFF	TGTGCCAGCAGCTACTGGACGGATGTGAACACTGAAGCTTTCTTT
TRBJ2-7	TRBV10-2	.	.	CASSEGTVVGQYF	TGCGCCAGCAGTGAAGGGACGGTGGTAGGGCAGTACTTC
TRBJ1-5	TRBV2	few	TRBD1	CASREAGGYQPQHF	TGTGCCAGCAGGGAGGCAGGGGGCTATCAGCCCCAGCATTTT
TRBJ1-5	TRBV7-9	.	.	CASSCNRVNTNQPQHF	TGTGCCAGCAGCTGTAACAGGGTTAACACCAATCAGCCCCAGCATTTT
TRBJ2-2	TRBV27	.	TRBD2	CASSPRGGNTGELFF	TGTGCCAGCAGTCCTCGGGGGGGTAACACCGGGGAGCTGTTTTTT
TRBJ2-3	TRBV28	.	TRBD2	CASSSLRGGLDTQYF	TGTGCCAGCAGTTCCCTCCGGGGGGGGCTGGATACGCAGTATTTT
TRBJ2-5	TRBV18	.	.	CASSQALGQETQYF	TGTGCCAGCTCACAGGCTTTAGGTCAAGAGACCCAGTACTTC
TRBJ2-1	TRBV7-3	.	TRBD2	CASSSSGGANEQFF	TGTGCCAGCAGCTCCAGCGGGGGGGCCAATGAGCAGTTCTTC
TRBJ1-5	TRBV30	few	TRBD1	CAWSASRTGASNQPQHF	TGTGCCTGGAGTGCCTCAAGGACAGGGGCGAGCAATCAGCCCCAGCATTTT
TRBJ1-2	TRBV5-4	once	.	CASSFSGVGYTF	TGTGCCAGCAGCTTCTCGGGGGTTGGCTACACCTTC
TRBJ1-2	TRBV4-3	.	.	CASSQGPTGGYTF	TGCGCCAGCAGCCAGGGACCTACGGGAGGCTACACCTTC
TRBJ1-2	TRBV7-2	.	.	CASSLPTSSGYTF	TGTGCCAGCAGCCTCCCGACCTCCTCAGGCTACACCTTC
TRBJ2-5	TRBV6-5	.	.	CASSYVRGGETQYF	TGTGCCAGCAGTTACGTCAGGGGAGGGGAGACCCAGTACTTC
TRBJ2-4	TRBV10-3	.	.	CAISEGSHLAKNIQYF	TGTGCCATCAGTGAAGGGTCCCACTTAGCCAAAAACATTCAGTACTTC
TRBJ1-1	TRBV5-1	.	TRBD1	CASSFSRGTGGNTEAFF	TGCGCCAGCAGCTTTAGTAGAGGGACAGGGGGGAACACTGAAGCTTTCTTT
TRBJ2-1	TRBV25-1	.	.	CASGTGYNEQFF	TGTGCCAGCGGGACTGGATACAATGAGCAGTTCTTC
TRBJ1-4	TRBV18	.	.	CASSRGAGLNEKLFF	TGTGCCAGCTCACGTGGGGCAGGGCTGAATGAAAAACTGTTTTTT
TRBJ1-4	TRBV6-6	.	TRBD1	CASSYNRGSEKLFF	TGTGCCAGCAGTTATAACAGGGGTAGTGAAAAACTGTTTTTT
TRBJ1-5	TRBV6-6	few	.	CASSSDISNQPQHF	TGTGCCAGCAGCTCAGACATTAGCAATCAGCCCCAGCATTTT
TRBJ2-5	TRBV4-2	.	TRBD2	CASSQVSGGARETQYF	TGTGCCAGCAGCCAAGTTAGCGGGGGGGCCAGGGAGACCCAGTACTTC
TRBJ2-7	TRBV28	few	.	CASSLSGYEQYF	TGTGCCAGCAGTTTGTCGGGGTACGAGCAGTACTTC
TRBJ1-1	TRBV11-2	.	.	CASSLAPLVRGNTEAFF	TGTGCCAGCAGCTTAGCCCCCTTGGTCCGAGGGAACACTGAAGCTTTCTTT
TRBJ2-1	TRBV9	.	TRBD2	CASSVGTSGDNEQFF	TGTGCCAGCAGCGTAGGGACTAGCGGAGACAATGAGCAGTTCTTC
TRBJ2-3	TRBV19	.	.	CASSIGGTDTQYF	TGTGCCAGTAGTATAGGTGGCACAGATACGCAGTATTTT
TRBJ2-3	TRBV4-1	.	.	CASSLEIRTRGSTDTQYF	TGCGCCAGCAGCCTTGAGATAAGGACAAGGGGTAGCACAGATACGCAGTATTTT
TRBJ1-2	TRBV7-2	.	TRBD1	CASSPYRGDYGYTF	TGTGCCAGCAGCCCTTACAGGGGGGACTATGGCTACACCTTC
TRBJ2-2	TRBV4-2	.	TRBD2	CASSQGGGGSVGELFF	TGTGCCAGCAGCCAAGGGGGCGGGGGGTCTGTCGGGGAGCTGTTTTTT
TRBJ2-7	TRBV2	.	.	CASPPGPSMGESYEQYF	TGTGCCAGCCCCCCAGGCCCCTCTATGGGGGAGTCCTACGAGCAGTACTTC
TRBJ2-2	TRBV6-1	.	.	CASRVGVTGELFF	TGTGCCAGCAGAGTCGGGGTTACCGGGGAGCTGTTTTTT
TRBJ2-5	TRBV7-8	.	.	CASPGRPGGVGTQYF	TGTGCCAGCCCCGGCAGGCCTGGAGGTGTGGGGACCCAGTACTTC
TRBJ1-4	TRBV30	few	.	CAWSRGGSSEKLFF	TGTGCCTGGAGTCGGGGGGGGAGTAGTGAAAAACTGTTTTTT
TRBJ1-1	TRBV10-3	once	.	CAIGPSQGVGAEAFF	TGTGCCATCGGACCTTCCCAGGGAGTGGGGGCTGAAGCTTTCTTT
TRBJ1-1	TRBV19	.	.	CASSLSRGRGGPEAFF	TGTGCCAGTAGTTTGTCCCGAGGCAGGGGTGGGCCTGAAGCTTTCTTT
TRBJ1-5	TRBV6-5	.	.	CASSLRLGVSHRTQHF	TGTGCCAGCAGTTTGAGGTTGGGAGTCAGCCATAGGACCCAGCATTTT
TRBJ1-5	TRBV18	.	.	CASSPFTTGNQPQHF	TGTGCCAGCTCACCATTCACTACGGGAAATCAGCCCCAGCATTTT
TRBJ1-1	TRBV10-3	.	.	CAISEQQWETEAFF	TGTGCCATCAGTGAACAGCAGTGGGAGACTGAAGCTTTCTTT
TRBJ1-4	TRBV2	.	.	CASGLYGNEKLFF	TGTGCCAGCGGGTTGTACGGTAATGAAAAACTGTTTTTT
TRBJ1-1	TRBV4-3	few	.	CASSQVGNTEAFF	TGCGCCAGCAGCCAAGTGGGGAACACTGAAGCTTTCTTT